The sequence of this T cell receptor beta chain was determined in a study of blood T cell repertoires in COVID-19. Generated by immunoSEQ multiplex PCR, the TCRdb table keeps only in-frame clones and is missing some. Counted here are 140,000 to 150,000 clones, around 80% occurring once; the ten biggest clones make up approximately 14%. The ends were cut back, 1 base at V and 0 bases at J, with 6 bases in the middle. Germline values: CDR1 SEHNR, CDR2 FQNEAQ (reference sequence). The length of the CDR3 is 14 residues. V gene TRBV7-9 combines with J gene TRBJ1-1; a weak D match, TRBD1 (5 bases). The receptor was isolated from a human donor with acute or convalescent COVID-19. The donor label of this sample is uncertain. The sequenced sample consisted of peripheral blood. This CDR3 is CASSLGGVNTEAFF. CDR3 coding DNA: TGTGCCAGCAGCTTAGGGGGCGTGAACACTGAAGCTTTCTTT.